The rows below give T cell receptor beta chains drawn from one sample of a study of T cell changes during pregnancy in multiple sclerosis. Only in-frame clones appear in the TCRdb table, and some are missing; sequencing was by immunoSEQ multiplex PCR. The data show about 76,000 clones, with approximately 90% seen just once and 1.6% held by the top ten. The sequencing here drew on peripheral blood, taken in the first trimester of pregnancy. The receptors here all came from a female donor in good health, enrolled as a control in a pregnancy study. The CDR3 runs from the conserved cysteine through the conserved F or W. The D gene is left open where the match is weak. Size is stated for part of the rows, as once, few or many counts, or as a class when the clone is expanded.

>12|TRBV4-1|.|.|TRBJ1-1
CASRAENTEAFF
TGCGCCAGCAGAGCCGAGAACACTGAAGCTTTCTTT
>16|TRBV4-1|TRBD1|.|TRBJ2-4
CASSQAGGLAKNIQYF
TGCGCCAGCAGCCAAGCAGGGGGTCTTGCCAAAAACATTCAGTACTTC
>14|TRBV28|.|.|TRBJ1-6
CASSGQGNNSPLHF
TGTGCCAGCAGCGGCCAGGGCAATAATTCACCCCTCCACTTT
>14|TRBV5-4|.|.|TRBJ2-3
CASSSPTNTDTQYF
TGTGCCAGCAGCTCTCCGACTAACACAGATACGCAGTATTTT
>14|TRBV10-3|.|once|TRBJ2-2
CATNPGANTGELFF
TGTGCCACCAATCCGGGGGCGAACACCGGGGAGCTGTTTTTT
>18|TRBV28|.|.|TRBJ2-2
CASSPTSKRTWDTGELFF
TGTGCCAGCAGCCCGACATCGAAGCGGACCTGGGACACCGGGGAGCTGTTTTTT
>14|TRBV19|TRBD1|.|TRBJ1-1
CASRRTGTNTEAFF
TGTGCCAGTAGAAGGACAGGGACGAACACTGAAGCTTTCTTT
>15|TRBV5-1|.|once|TRBJ2-3
CASSHRRGGTDTQYF
TGCGCCAGCAGCCACCGGAGAGGTGGGACAGATACGCAGTATTTT
>14|TRBV5-1|.|.|TRBJ2-1
CASSLGGAYNEQFF
TGCGCCAGCAGCTTGGGCGGGGCCTACAATGAGCAGTTCTTC
>12|TRBV7-2|.|.|TRBJ1-3
CASSFNGNTIYF
TGTGCCAGCAGCTTTAATGGAAACACCATATATTTT
>13|TRBV19|.|.|TRBJ1-2
CASSLQGGYGYTF
TGTGCCAGTAGTTTACAGGGCGGCTATGGCTACACCTTC
>13|TRBV28|.|.|TRBJ1-2
CASRGGGGYGYTF
TGTGCCAGCAGAGGGGGTGGGGGCTATGGCTACACCTTC
>14|TRBV6-1|.|.|TRBJ1-3
CASRGRISGNTIYF
TGTGCCAGCAGGGGCCGGATCTCTGGAAACACCATATATTTT
>13|TRBV27|TRBD2|.|TRBJ2-7
CASSSGLGYEQYF
TGTGCCAGCAGTTCCGGACTAGGCTACGAGCAGTACTTC
>12|TRBV2|.|.|TRBJ1-1
CASRERGHSAFF
TGTGCCAGCAGGGAGCGGGGACACTCAGCTTTCTTT
>11|TRBV19|.|.|TRBJ2-5
CASSIKETQYF
TGTGCCAGTAGTATTAAAGAGACCCAGTACTTC
>14|TRBV5-1|.|.|TRBJ1-2
CASRLGGENYGYTF
TGCGCCAGCAGGCTTGGTGGGGAGAACTATGGCTACACCTTC
>13|TRBV5-5|TRBD1|.|TRBJ2-7
CASSLGTDYEQYF
TGTGCCAGCAGCTTAGGGACAGACTACGAGCAGTACTTC
>13|TRBV28|.|.|TRBJ2-2
CASKGTNTGELFF
TGTGCCAGCAAGGGGACGAACACCGGGGAGCTGTTTTTT
>16|TRBV19|.|.|TRBJ2-3
CASSPTGESSTDTQYF
TGTGCCAGTAGCCCCACGGGGGAAAGCAGCACAGATACGCAGTATTTT